These 14 T cell receptor beta chains were all obtained from the same sample, sequenced in a study of shared clonotypes between healthy human individuals. Profiled with immunoSEQ multiplex PCR; TCRdb holds only in-frame clones, not every one. The sample has approximately 2.5 million clones, around nine tenths seen once. The sequencing input was naive CD4+ T cells sorted from blood. Indicated subset: CD45RA+ positively selected. The receptors come from a young man in good health.

The chain has TRBV5-8 and TRBJ2-1, with D unclear. In germline, CDR1 is SGHTS, CDR2 YDEGEE. This CDR3 has 15 amino acids. Trimming left V 2 bases short and J 6 bases short, with 15 bases between. CDR3 loop: CASSFQEHLRNEQFF. CDR3 in DNA: TGTGCCAGCAGCTTCCAGGAGCACCTCCGCAATGAGCAGTTCTTC.

V is TRBV15 and J is TRBJ1-2; D uncertain. The germline gives CDR1 LNHNV, CDR2 YYDKDF (reference sequence). V dropped 0 bases and J dropped 3 bases, with 11 bases sitting between them. CDR3 length equals 15 residues. In DNA form, the CDR3 reads TGTGCCACCAGCAGAGATCAGCAGGTTTACTATGGCTACACCTTC. It translates to CATSRDQQVYYGYTF.

The chain links TRBV5-6 to TRBJ2-2, with unresolved D. V gave up 4 bases and J gave up 2 bases, with 9 bases separating them. Germline values: CDR1 SGHDT, CDR2 YYEEEE. The CDR3 consists of 14 residues. CDR3 sequence reads: CASSKTVNTGELFF. The CDR3 nucleotides are TGTGCCAGCAGCAAGACTGTAAACACCGGGGAGCTGTTTTTT. Based on the CDR3 plus reference TRBV5-6 and TRBJ2-2, the full variable domain is DAGVTQSPTHLIKTRGQQVTLRCSPKSGHDTVSWYQQALGQGPQFIFQYYEEEERQRGNFPDRFSGHQFPNYSSELNVNALLLGDSALYLCASSKTVNTGELFFGEGSRLTVL.

This sequence joins TRBV2 and TRBJ2-7, with D uncertain. There are 14 residues in the CDR3. The germline CDR1 and CDR2 sequences are SNHLY and FYNNEI. Deletions cut 3 bases from V and 0 bases from J, with 9 bases between. CDR3 loop: CASSDPLRSYEQYF. CDR3 DNA sequence: TGTGCCAGCAGTGATCCTCTACGCTCCTACGAGCAGTACTTC.

The rearrangement uses TRBV9 and TRBJ1-4, with D possibly matching TRBD1 (6 bases). The CDR3 is 13 residues long. The V gene lost 5 bases and the J gene lost 3 bases, with 8 bases spanning the gap. CDR1 is SGDLS, CDR2 YYNGEE, per germline. The CDR3 protein is CASRQGPNEKLFF. CDR3 in DNA: TGTGCCAGCAGGCAGGGGCCTAATGAAAAACTGTTTTTT.

Worth noting for this clone: Other DNA variants within this sample encode the same CDR3. The chain has TRBV9 and TRBJ1-1, with D possibly TRBD1 on 5 matching bases. Trimming took off 4 bases at V and 1 base at J, with 11 bases between the two ends. The length of the CDR3 is 14 residues. The germline V gene has CDR1 SGDLS and CDR2 YYNGEE. Written as DNA, the CDR3 is TGTGCCAGCAGCCCGGGGACGGCGAACACTGAAGCTTTCTTT. Protein: CASSPGTANTEAFF.

This chain links TRBV6-1 with TRBJ2-5, with TRBD1 as a possible D gene (5 bases). Germline V gene sequence: CDR1 MNHNS, CDR2 SASEGT. This CDR3 contains 13 residues. V dropped 6 bases and J dropped 8 bases, with 16 bases sitting between them. CDR3 nucleotide sequence: TGTGCCAGCAGGGTGGACAAGGGTTTAACCCAGTACTTC. It translates to CASRVDKGLTQYF.

The rearrangement links TRBV18 to TRBJ1-2; 8 nucleotides match TRBD1. The CDR3 runs to 14 residues. Germline-derived CDR1 and CDR2 are KGHSH and LQKENI. Germline trimming cut 4 bases from V and 4 bases from J; bases unmatched to any gene: 5. CDR3 loop: CASSLQGVPYGYTF. The CDR3 DNA follows: TGTGCCAGCTCACTACAGGGGGTCCCCTATGGCTACACCTTC.

The chain links TRBV5-4 to TRBJ2-7, with 7 bases identical to TRBD1. Trimming at V came to 4 bases and at J to 4 bases, leaving 14 bases not matched to a gene. This CDR3 has 16 residues. Germline loops: CDR1 SGHNT, CDR2 YYREEE (reference sequence). The DNA for the CDR3 is TGTGCCAGCAGCCCGGGCCCCTTGGTACAGGGGTACGAGCAGTACTTC. It yields the protein CASSPGPLVQGYEQYF.

This chain links TRBV4-3 with TRBJ2-3; 9 nucleotides match TRBD2. CDR3 size: 17 residues. V lost 3 bases to trimming and J lost 3 bases; unmatched junction nucleotides: 10. The germline V gene has CDR1 LGHNA and CDR2 YSLEER. Here the CDR3 reads CASSQIGWREGTDTQYF. CDR3 sequence (DNA): TGCGCCAGCAGCCAGATAGGCTGGCGGGAGGGTACAGATACGCAGTATTTT.

The chain combines TRBV2 with TRBJ2-2; 7 nucleotides line up with TRBD1. V lost 7 bases, J lost 0 bases, and 2 bases stayed unmatched. CDR1 is SNHLY and CDR2 is FYNNEI in the germline V gene. The CDR3 length is 14 residues. The CDR3 nucleotides are TGTGCCAGCAAGGGGGCGTCGAACACCGGGGAGCTGTTTTTT. Its translation is CASKGASNTGELFF. Looking up the rest from reference TRBV2 and TRBJ2-2 gives the full variable domain: EPEVTQTPSHQVTQMGQEVILRCVPISNHLYFYWYRQILGQKVEFLVSFYNNEISEKSEIFDDQFSVERPDGSNFTLKIRSTKLEDSAMYFCASKGASNTGELFFGEGSRLTVL.

The rearrangement uses TRBV19 and TRBJ2-2, with D unclear. The germline V gene has CDR1 LNHDA and CDR2 SQIVND (reference sequence). This CDR3 contains 15 residues. V dropped 5 bases and J dropped 0 bases, with 10 bases sitting between them. The DNA for the CDR3 is TGTGCCAGTAGTCCTCCTCTCCCGAACACCGGGGAGCTGTTTTTT. This codes for CASSPPLPNTGELFF.

About this clone: The sample holds other DNA sequences that translate to the same CDR3. The J gene is TRBJ2-7, the V gene TRBV29-1; possible D gene TRBD2, 6 bases. Germline-derived CDR1 and CDR2 are SQVTM and ANQGSEA. This CDR3 has 12 residues. V lost 7 bases and J 1 base, leaving 11 bases between the germline ends. The CDR3 spells CSAGGGSYEQYF. CDR3 nucleotide sequence: TGCAGCGCCGGTGGGGGGTCCTACGAGCAGTACTTC.

This clone occurred once. This chain connects TRBV7-2 to TRBJ1-2, with D hard to call. Germline V gene sequence: CDR1 SGHTA, CDR2 FQGNSA. Trimming stripped 6 bases from V and 4 bases from J, with 15 bases between. This CDR3 region has 14 residues. The CDR3 bases are TGTGCCAGCAGTCTTGCGGGAGCCACCTATGGCTACACCTTC. Protein: CASSLAGATYGYTF.